What follows describes a single TCR beta chain. The data derive from a study of control samples from healthy donors and cancer patients. The CDR3 consists of 15 residues. The V end lost 1 base, the J end lost 3 bases, and 13 bases lay between the germline ends. In germline, CDR1 is LGHNA, CDR2 YSLEER. Using immunoSEQ multiplex PCR, the repertoire was profiled, and TCRdb retains in-frame clones only, with some absent. The table has fewer than 15,000 clones, about four fifths seen once; the top ten hold 7.5% to 9%. The sequencing sample was made of formalin-fixed, paraffin-embedded tissue. This TCR came from a male donor with melanoma. The chain is built from TRBV4-3 and TRBJ2-7, with D hard to call. CDR3 protein: CASSQAEDPYYEQYF. CDR3 in DNA: TGCGCCAGCAGCCAAGCAGAGGACCCATACTACGAGCAGTACTTC.